The 27 T cell receptor beta chains below were found in one sample sequenced in a study of shared clonotypes between healthy human individuals. Assay: immunoSEQ multiplex PCR; the TCRdb copy retains only in-frame clones and omits some. The sample carries 2 million to 3 million clones, 90% to 95% recorded once. Sample: naive CD4+ T cells sorted from blood. The subset was: CD45RA+ positively selected. The receptors originated from a man aged 18 to 35 in good health.

The chain uses TRBV19 and TRBJ1-2; 9 nucleotides agree with TRBD1. Trimming removed 6 bases from V and 0 bases from J; junction bases left unmatched: 5. CDR3 length equals 15 residues. In germline, CDR1 is LNHDA, CDR2 SQIVND (reference sequence). CDR3 in DNA: TGTGCCAGTAGCGGGACAGGGCTAGCTAACTATGGCTACACCTTC. This translates into CASSGTGLANYGYTF.

As concerns this clone: The sample holds other DNA sequences that translate to the same CDR3. This rearrangement joins TRBV18 to TRBJ2-2; D unclear. V was pared by 1 base and J by 2 bases, with 5 bases between. CDR3 length equals 14 residues. Germline CDR1 and CDR2: KGHSH and LQKENI. CDR3 protein: CASSPLSNTGELFF. The CDR3 coding sequence is TGTGCCAGCTCACCACTATCCAACACCGGGGAGCTGTTTTTT.

Notes on this clone: Other DNA sequences within the sample encode an identical CDR3. V usage is TRBV6-5 and J usage is TRBJ1-1; a possible D gene is TRBD1 (5 bases). The CDR3 covers 13 residues. CDR1 and CDR2 from the germline V gene are MNHEY and SVGAGI. V lost 6 bases, J lost 1 base, and 9 bases lay in between. CDR3 nucleotide sequence: TGTGCCAGCAGAAGGGGCCAGAACACTGAAGCTTTCTTT. As protein: CASRRGQNTEAFF.

In regard to this clone: Other DNA sequences in the sample encode the same CDR3. The chain links TRBV7-3 to TRBJ2-5, with D possibly TRBD2 on 5 matching bases. The CDR3 is made up of 13 amino acids. Germline-derived CDR1 and CDR2 are SGHTA and FQGTGA. Trimming removed 5 bases from V and 1 base from J, with 8 bases in between. Here the CDR3 reads CASSPGLQETQYF. CDR3 DNA: TGTGCCAGCAGCCCCGGACTCCAAGAGACCCAGTACTTC.

This clone was counted a few times. Written as DNA, the CDR3 is TGTGCCAGCAGTCATAACAAGGGTGATGGCTACACCTTC. Translation: CASSHNKGDGYTF. This chain connects TRBV5-6 to TRBJ1-2; D ambiguous. V dropped 5 bases and J dropped 6 bases, with 14 bases sitting between them. Per the germline V gene, CDR1 is SGHDT and CDR2 is YYEEEE. The CDR3 totals 13 residues.

The J gene is TRBJ2-5, the V gene TRBV30; 10 nucleotides align to TRBD1. CDR1 is GTSNPN, CDR2 SVGIG, per germline (reference sequence). The CDR3 totals 18 residues. Unmatched junction bases numbered 18, after V lost 3 bases and J lost 5 bases. The CDR3: CAWRGTGATYAVVETQYF. The DNA for the CDR3 is TGTGCCTGGAGGGGGACAGGGGCCACCTACGCGGTCGTGGAGACCCAGTACTTC. The full variable domain, in which reference TRBV30 and TRBJ2-5 provide the parts outside the CDR3, is SQTIHQWPATLVQPVGSPLSLECTVEGTSNPNLYWYRQAAGRGLQLLFYSVGIGQISSEVPQNLSASRPQDRQFILSSKKLLLSDSGFYLCAWRGTGATYAVVETQYFGPGTRLLVL.

The chain uses TRBV7-6 and TRBJ2-3, with D perhaps matching TRBD2 (6 bases). Trimming shortened V by 3 bases and J by 12 bases, and 16 bases separated the two germline ends. This CDR3 contains 13 residues. Per germline, CDR1 SGHVS and CDR2 FNYEAQ. The CDR3 sequence is CASSLAPGLPQYF. CDR3 DNA sequence: TGTGCCAGCAGCTTGGCTCCGGGACTCCCTCAGTATTTT.

The chain links TRBV10-3 to TRBJ2-7; no definite D call. This CDR3 has 14 amino acids. Germline-derived CDR1 and CDR2 are ENHRY and SYGVKD. Trimming removed 5 bases at V and 0 bases at J, with 11 bases between. This chain's CDR3 is CAISKTAYSYEQYF. In DNA form, the CDR3 reads TGTGCCATCAGTAAAACAGCGTACTCCTACGAGCAGTACTTC.

The CDR3 DNA reads TGCGCCAGCAGCTTGGCCGGGGAGCTAGTTTCTGAAGCTTTCTTT. This codes for CASSLAGELVSEAFF. The rearrangement uses TRBV5-1 and TRBJ1-1, with unresolved D. Germline V gene lookup returns CDR1 SGHRS and CDR2 YFSETQ. Trimming left V 0 bases short and J 6 bases short, with 15 bases between. The CDR3 extends over 15 amino acids.

The V call is TRBV6-1, the J call TRBJ1-3; TRBD1 matches 10 bases. The germline V gene has CDR1 MNHNS and CDR2 SASEGT. The CDR3 loop spans 15 amino acids. V was clipped by 5 bases and J by 3 bases; unmatched bases: 4. The CDR3 loop reads CASSSTGGLGNTIYF. The CDR3 nucleotides read TGTGCCAGCAGTTCGACAGGGGGCCTTGGAAACACCATATATTTT.

The CDR3 region has the DNA TGTGCCTGGAGTCCCGCAATGGACAATGAGCAGTTCTTC. Protein sequence: CAWSPAMDNEQFF. This chain connects TRBV30 to TRBJ2-1; D is undetermined. The V end lost 2 bases, the J end lost 5 bases, and 10 bases lay between the germline ends. The CDR3 is 13 amino acids. Germline CDR1 and CDR2: GTSNPN and SVGIG (reference sequence).

The chain carries TRBV28 and TRBJ1-2, with unresolved D. Trimming cost V 4 bases and J 4 bases, with 13 bases left between them. Germline-derived CDR1 and CDR2 are MDHEN and SYDVKM. The CDR3 covers 14 residues. The DNA for the CDR3 is TGTGCCAGCAGTTATTTCTGGGGTAGCTATGGCTACACCTTC. It translates to CASSYFWGSYGYTF.

The chain recombines TRBV5-5 with TRBJ2-3; no reliable D call. V lost 0 bases to trimming and J lost 2 bases, with 10 bases between them. Germline loops: CDR1 SGHKS, CDR2 YYEKEE (reference sequence). This CDR3 is 15 amino acids long. For the CDR3, the DNA is TGTGCCAGCAGCTTGGATCCTATCCTCACAGATACGCAGTATTTT. Translated: CASSLDPILTDTQYF.

This chain connects TRBV30 to TRBJ2-7, with D uncertain. Germline CDR1 reads GTSNPN; CDR2 reads SVGIG (reference sequence). The CDR3 contains 12 residues. The V gene lost 2 bases and the J gene lost 4 bases, with 9 bases spanning the gap. The CDR3 region has the DNA TGTGCCTGGAGTATCGGTCGGTACGAGCAGTACTTC. This sequence encodes CAWSIGRYEQYF.

The chain has TRBV21-1 and TRBJ2-7; TRBD2, the D gene given by the table, was not confirmed from the DNA. TRBV21-1 constitutes a pseudogene. The CDR3 sequence is 17 residues long. The CDR3 loop reads CASSKALSASGRAEQYF. CDR3 DNA: TGTGCCAGCAGCAAAGCTCTTTCGGCTAGCGGGAGGGCCGAGCAGTACTTC.

The genes are TRBV9 and TRBJ2-1; 8 nucleotides align to TRBD1. After removal of 5 bases from V and 4 bases from J, the junction contained 11 bases not matched to a gene. CDR1 SGDLS and CDR2 YYNGEE come from the germline V gene. CDR3 length: 16 residues. The CDR3 loop is CASSSYGTGTYNEQFF. CDR3 coding DNA: TGTGCCAGCAGTTCATACGGGACAGGCACTTACAATGAGCAGTTCTTC.

The chain joins TRBV18 to TRBJ2-1, with 7 nucleotides matching TRBD2. The trim removed 0 bases at V and 5 bases at J, leaving 7 bases unmatched. Germline V lookup: CDR1 KGHSH, CDR2 LQKENI. CDR3 size: 16 residues. CDR3: CASSPPRRLADNEQFF. The CDR3 nucleotides read TGTGCCAGCTCACCACCACGCCGCCTAGCGGACAATGAGCAGTTCTTC.

V usage is TRBV5-4 and J usage is TRBJ2-2, with 10 bases aligning to TRBD2. J gave up 1 base and V 4 bases, and 4 bases lay outside the gene matches. The CDR3 runs to 16 residues. Germline CDR1 reads SGHNT; CDR2 reads YYREEE (reference sequence). The CDR3 loop reads CASSRLAGENTGELFF. The CDR3 DNA follows: TGTGCCAGCAGCAGACTAGCGGGCGAGAACACCGGGGAGCTGTTTTTT.

This sequence joins TRBV6-6 and TRBJ2-7; 9 positions agree with TRBD1. Losses at the gene ends were 0 bases for V and 7 bases for J; bases not matched to a gene: 10. Germline CDR1 reads MNHNY; CDR2 reads SVGAGI (reference sequence). The CDR3 covers 16 residues. The CDR3 spells CASSYSRDRGTWEQYF. The CDR3 DNA reads as TGTGCCAGCAGTTACTCTCGAGACAGGGGGACTTGGGAGCAGTACTTC.

This clone was observed a single time. V gene TRBV5-1 combines with J gene TRBJ2-7, with D perhaps matching TRBD2 (5 bases). Trimming removed 7 bases at V and 7 bases at J, with 21 bases between. CDR1 SGHRS and CDR2 YFSETQ come from the germline V gene. CDR3 length: 14 amino acids. The CDR3, as DNA: TGCGCCAGCCGATTTATGTCCGGGGTGGAAGAGCAGTACTTC. This codes for CASRFMSGVEEQYF.

This sequence joins TRBV7-2 and TRBJ2-5; 7 bases map to TRBD1. Germline V gene lookup returns CDR1 SGHTA and CDR2 FQGNSA. The CDR3 runs to 15 residues. V was pared by 4 bases and J by 0 bases, with 5 bases of the junction left unmatched. CDR3 DNA: TGTGCCAGCAGCTGGGGCAGGGGGTACCAAGAGACCCAGTACTTC. Amino acid sequence: CASSWGRGYQETQYF.

This sequence joins TRBV6-1 and TRBJ2-7, with TRBD1 matching 7 bases. V trimming: 3 bases; J trimming: 3 bases; junction bases outside the gene matches: 11. The CDR3 runs 16 residues. Germline loops: CDR1 MNHNS, CDR2 SASEGT. In DNA, the CDR3 is TGTGCCAGCAGTGACGGTAGACAGGGCATGATCTACGAGCAGTACTTC. Translated, it gives CASSDGRQGMIYEQYF.

The chain has TRBV4-1 and TRBJ2-5, with 9 nucleotides matching TRBD2. The CDR3 has 17 residues. Germline lookup yields CDR1 MGHRA and CDR2 YSYEKL. Unmatched junction bases numbered 11, after V lost 1 base and J lost 5 bases. CDR3 loop: CASSQAGVAGAIETQYF. CDR3 DNA: TGCGCCAGCAGCCAAGCCGGGGTAGCGGGGGCGATTGAGACCCAGTACTTC.

The DNA of the CDR3 is TGTGCCAGCAGCTTAGATCCATTTCCAGGGAGCTCTGGAAACACCATATATTTT. Translation: CASSLDPFPGSSGNTIYF. The rearrangement joins TRBV11-2 to TRBJ1-3; possibly TRBD1 for D (5 bases). V lost 0 bases to trimming and J lost 0 bases, with 15 bases between them. The CDR3 runs 18 residues. CDR1 and CDR2 from the germline V gene are SGHAT and FQNNGV.

The V call is TRBV28, the J call TRBJ2-3, with D possibly matching TRBD2 (6 bases). The CDR3 covers 14 residues. Trimming took 8 bases from V and 2 from J, leaving 14 bases between them. CDR1 MDHEN and CDR2 SYDVKM come from the germline V gene. The CDR3 loop is CASDGGANTDTQYF. CDR3 coding DNA: TGTGCCAGCGACGGCGGGGCGAACACAGATACGCAGTATTTT.

The genes are TRBV5-1 and TRBJ1-6, with D perhaps matching TRBD1 (5 bases). The germline CDR1 and CDR2 sequences are SGHRS and YFSETQ. The V and J ends lost 4 bases and 9 bases respectively, with 5 bases between them. The CDR3 totals 11 residues. CDR3 loop: CASSQGSPLHF. The CDR3 bases are TGCGCCAGCAGCCAGGGTTCACCCCTCCACTTT.

This sequence joins TRBV6-1 and TRBJ2-3; 9 bases align to TRBD2. The CDR3 is made up of 15 amino acids. With 10 bases clipped from V and 1 base from J, the junction kept 9 bases outside the gene matches. CDR1 MNHNS and CDR2 SASEGT come from the germline V gene. The CDR3 spells CATKSAGGGTDTQYF. CDR3 in DNA: TGTGCCACCAAATCAGCGGGGGGCGGCACAGATACGCAGTATTTT.